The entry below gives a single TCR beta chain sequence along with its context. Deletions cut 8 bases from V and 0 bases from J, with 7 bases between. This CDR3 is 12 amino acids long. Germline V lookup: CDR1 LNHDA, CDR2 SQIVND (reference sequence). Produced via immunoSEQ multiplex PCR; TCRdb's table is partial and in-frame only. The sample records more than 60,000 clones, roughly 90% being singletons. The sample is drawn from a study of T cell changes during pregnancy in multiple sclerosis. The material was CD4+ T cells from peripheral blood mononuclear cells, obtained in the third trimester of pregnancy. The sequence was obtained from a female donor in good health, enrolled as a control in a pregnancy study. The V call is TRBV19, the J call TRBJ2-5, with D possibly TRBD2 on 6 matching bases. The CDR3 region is CASGRHQETQYF. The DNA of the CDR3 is TGTGCCAGTGGGAGGCACCAAGAGACCCAGTACTTC.